Following are 29 T cell receptor beta chains from one sample sequenced in a study of post-analysis software for immune sequencing data (dated by TCRdb to between 2015 and 2017). What the work shows at the level of the full study, not this receptor alone: Patients showed significantly higher frequencies than controls for roughly 5 TRBV segments, among them TRBV5-6, TRBV5-1 and TRBV20-1.

Library construction relied on PCR. This sample was sequenced with an Illumina HiSeq 2500. Unique molecular identifiers were incorporated into TCR beta cDNA libraries to reduce PCR and sequencing biases. Through fastp at Q25 and MiXCR, TCRdb rebuilt clones from the public reads, retaining in-frame beta chains. Entries are consolidated by CDR3 protein sequence, retaining the most common genes and DNA. The sample includes fewer than 900,000 distinct CDR3 sequences, with roughly 46% observed a single time. The biggest ten clones account for 4.9% of the sample. Antigens of these TCRs are unknown. What was sequenced was blood. The receptors were gathered from a girl under 18 with multiple sclerosis.

J is TRBJ1-5 and V is TRBV6-2 or TRBV6-3; D is unresolved. Trimming stripped 4 bases from V and 0 bases from J, with 7 bases between. Germline V lookup: CDR1 MNHEY, CDR2 SVGEGT. This CDR3 comprises 14 residues. CDR3 DNA: TGTGCCAGCAGTTCTGCCCGTAGCAATCAGCCCCAGCATTTT. This translates into CASSSARSNQPQHF.

V is TRBV20-1 and J is TRBJ2-4, with D possibly called TRBD1 or TRBD2 (6 bases each). V gave up 8 bases and J gave up 3 bases, with 14 bases separating them. This CDR3 spans 13 amino acids. Germline V gives CDR1 DFQATT, CDR2 SNEGSKA (reference sequence). DNA for the CDR3: TGCAGTTATTTGGAGGGGGTCAAAAACATTCAGTACTTC. It specifies CSYLEGVKNIQYF.

There are a few counts of this clonotype. This chain joins TRBV29-1 and TRBJ2-5; D may match TRBD1 or TRBD2 (5 bases each). The germline V gene encodes CDR1 SQVTM and CDR2 ANQGSEA. With 7 bases removed from V and 7 bases from J, the gap between germline ends came to 22 bases. The CDR3 contains 14 residues. CDR3 sequence reads: CSALTLGLAGTQYF. The CDR3 DNA reads as TGCAGCGCTCTAACATTGGGGCTAGCTGGGACCCAGTACTTC.

This clonotype was seen only once. The J gene is TRBJ2-1, the V gene TRBV7-8; TRBD2 matches at 9 bases. V shed 5 bases, J shed 3 bases, and the junction held 11 bases outside the gene matches. The germline gives CDR1 SGHVS, CDR2 FQNEAQ. This CDR3 contains 17 residues. The CDR3 loop is CASSRAAGLAIYNEQFF. The DNA for the CDR3 is TGTGCCAGCAGCCGAGCTGCGGGACTAGCAATCTACAATGAGCAGTTCTTC.

The chain uses TRBV12-3 or TRBV12-4 and TRBJ2-3; the D call may be TRBD1 or TRBD2 (6 bases each). Trimming cost V 5 bases and J 2 bases, with 11 bases left between them. The CDR3 is 14 residues long. For the CDR3, the DNA is TGTGCCAGCAGTGAGGGGGGAGCCACAGATACGCAGTATTTT. This gives the protein CASSEGGATDTQYF.

The chain recombines TRBV20-1 with TRBJ2-3, with TRBD2 matching over 8 bases. Germline trimming cut 3 bases from V and 5 bases from J; bases unmatched to any gene: 7. This CDR3 region has 14 residues. CDR1 and CDR2 from the germline V gene are DFQATT and SNEGSKA (reference sequence). Here the CDR3 reads CSARGVAGGDTQYF. In DNA form, the CDR3 reads TGCAGTGCTAGGGGTGTCGCGGGAGGAGATACGCAGTATTTT.

The sample holds many counts of this clonotype. This chain joins TRBV13 and TRBJ2-7, with D possibly matching TRBD2 (5 bases). Germline values: CDR1 PRHDT, CDR2 FYEKMQ (reference sequence). This CDR3 contains 13 residues. V lost 4 bases to trimming and J lost 4 bases, with 11 bases between them. CDR3 amino acids: CASSSRPGYEQYF. The CDR3 DNA reads TGTGCCAGCAGCTCCAGACCGGGATACGAGCAGTACTTC.

The chain combines TRBV14 with TRBJ2-1; 11 positions agree with TRBD2. The germline V gene has CDR1 SGHDN and CDR2 FVKESK. This CDR3 is built from 17 residues. V lost 3 bases, J lost 3 bases, and 7 bases stayed unmatched. The CDR3 nucleotides are TGTGCCAGCAGCCATTTAGCGGGAGGGCTTTACTACAATGAGCAGTTCTTC. Translation: CASSHLAGGLYYNEQFF.

This chain uses TRBV20-1 with TRBJ2-7, with 10 positions matching TRBD2. This CDR3 is built from 14 residues. Looked up from germline, CDR1 is DFQATT and CDR2 is SNEGSKA (reference sequence). J was trimmed by 5 bases and V by 2 bases; bases with no gene match: 6. The CDR3 coding sequence is TGCAGTGCTAGACTAGCGGGAGAACCCCACGAGCAGTACTTC. Amino acid sequence: CSARLAGEPHEQYF.

This clonotype has only a few counts. V is TRBV6-1 and J is TRBJ2-1; 7 bases are a match to TRBD2. Germline CDR1 reads MNHNS; CDR2 reads SASEGT. The CDR3 contains 19 residues. The ends lost 8 bases at V and 0 bases at J; junction bases unmatched: 19. The CDR3 coding sequence is TGTGCCAGCTCTAGGGGTCGGGGTAGCGGGTTTAGCTCCTACAATGAGCAGTTCTTC. Translation gives CASSRGRGSGFSSYNEQFF.

The V and J genes are TRBV29-1 and TRBJ2-7, with TRBD1 identical over 7 bases. The trim removed 5 bases at V and 6 bases at J, leaving 13 bases unmatched. Germline V lookup: CDR1 SQVTM, CDR2 ANQGSEA. The CDR3 is 14 residues long. The CDR3 nucleotides are TGCAGCGTTAGCGTTCGAGACAGGGTTTCCGAGCAGTACTTC. Translating gives CSVSVRDRVSEQYF.

The chain uses TRBV24-1 and TRBJ2-1; 14 bases agree with TRBD2. V lost 9 bases and J lost 7; bases outside the gene matches: 4. This CDR3 contains 14 residues. Germline CDR1 is KGHDR and CDR2 is SFDVKD. The DNA for the CDR3 is TGTGCCACCGAGGGACTAGCGGGAGTTAATGAGCAGTTCTTC. It codes for CATEGLAGVNEQFF.

The chain's CDR3 is CASSPHPGTGKTYEQYF. CDR3 DNA: TGTGCCAGCAGTCCCCATCCTGGGACAGGGAAAACTTACGAGCAGTACTTC. The chain is built from TRBV12-3 or TRBV12-4 and TRBJ2-5, with 9 bases that match TRBD1. The J call may be faulty, since TRBJ2-7 better matches the DNA end. This CDR3 spans 17 amino acids.

This clonotype was observed a few times. The chain couples TRBV6-5 to TRBJ2-1; D may match TRBD1 or TRBD2 (5 bases each). This CDR3 is 15 amino acids long. CDR1 MNHEY and CDR2 SVGAGI come from the germline V gene. V lost 2 bases and J lost 3, with 11 bases in between. The CDR3 region is CASSYGVGGYNEQFF. The CDR3 DNA follows: TGTGCCAGCAGTTACGGGGTTGGGGGCTACAATGAGCAGTTCTTC.

The V and J genes are TRBV7-2 and TRBJ2-1; D not certain. There are 13 residues in the CDR3. V lost 4 bases and J 2 bases, leaving 6 bases between the germline ends. CDR1 and CDR2 (germline): SGHTA, FQGNSA. The CDR3 DNA is TGTGCCAGCAGCTCCCCGACCTACAATGAGCAGTTCTTC. Its protein is CASSSPTYNEQFF.

CDR3 loop: CASSVAPYNEQFF. The CDR3 DNA sequence: TGTGCCAGCAGTGTGGCGCCGTACAATGAGCAGTTCTTC. The chain carries TRBV6-4 and TRBJ2-1; D unresolved. The germline V and J ends were trimmed by 4 bases and 4 bases, with 8 bases remaining between them. From germline, CDR1 is MRHNA and CDR2 SNTAGT. The length of the CDR3 is 13 residues.

This chain connects TRBV6-1 to TRBJ1-5; D is unresolved. V dropped 3 bases and J dropped 2 bases, with 14 bases sitting between them. Germline-derived CDR1 and CDR2 are MNHNS and SASEGT. The CDR3 sequence is 16 residues long. CDR3 DNA sequence: TGTGCCAGCAGTGATCGGGCCGTCAGGCGCAATCAGCCCCAGCATTTT. The encoded protein is CASSDRAVRRNQPQHF.

The J gene is TRBJ1-2, the V gene TRBV29-1, with D hard to call. V was trimmed by 6 bases and J by 6 bases, leaving 20 bases between them. The CDR3 sequence is 14 residues long. The germline CDR1 and CDR2 sequences are SQVTM and ANQGSEA. The CDR3 DNA sequence: TGCAGCGTACTAATGGACGGAAGTCTTAATGGCTACACCTTC. Protein sequence: CSVLMDGSLNGYTF.

This clonotype was detected only a few times. The chain employs TRBV12-3 or TRBV12-4 and TRBJ1-5, with TRBD1 identical over 7 bases. The CDR3 spans 12 residues. Trimming at V came to 6 bases and at J to 6 bases, leaving 2 bases not matched to a gene. The CDR3 loop reads CASSGTVQPQHF. The DNA of the CDR3 is TGTGCCAGCAGCGGGACAGTTCAGCCCCAGCATTTT.

This chain connects TRBV29-1 to TRBJ2-1, with TRBD2 matching 14 bases. The ends lost 7 bases at V and 7 bases at J; junction bases unmatched: 9. The length of the CDR3 is 15 residues. CDR1 and CDR2 (germline): SQVTM, ANQGSEA. CDR3 residues: CSAPGTSGSMNEQFF. The DNA of the CDR3 is TGCAGCGCCCCCGGGACTAGCGGGAGTATGAATGAGCAGTTCTTC.

This clonotype occurred once. This rearrangement joins TRBV13 to TRBJ2-7; weak D call: TRBD2 (6 bases). Germline-derived CDR1 and CDR2 are PRHDT and FYEKMQ (reference sequence). Deletions cut 0 bases from V and 7 bases from J, with 16 bases between. The CDR3 length is 15 residues. CDR3 sequence (DNA): TGTGCCAGCAGCTTAGGCTGGGGCGGGGTACGTGAGCAGTACTTC. Protein: CASSLGWGGVREQYF.

The chain employs TRBV7-6 and TRBJ2-1; the match to TRBD2 covers 14 bases. The trim removed 8 bases at V and 9 bases at J, leaving 3 bases unmatched. Germline CDR1 reads SGHVS; CDR2 reads FNYEAQ. This CDR3 spans 13 amino acids. This CDR3 is CASGGLAGVEQFF. CDR3 nucleotides: TGTGCCAGCGGGGGACTAGCGGGAGTTGAGCAGTTCTTC.

This sequence joins TRBV20-1 and TRBJ2-6; no clear D gene. In germline, CDR1 is DFQATT, CDR2 SNEGSKA (reference sequence). The length of the CDR3 is 14 residues. This chain's CDR3 is CSARSASGANVLTF. The CDR3 DNA reads TGCAGCGCCCGGTCTGCGTCTGGGGCCAACGTCCTGACTTTC.

The chain couples TRBV9 to TRBJ2-5; no definite D call. Germline V gene sequence: CDR1 SGDLS, CDR2 YYNGEE. The V end lost 4 bases, the J end lost 5 bases, and 18 bases lay between the germline ends. This CDR3 contains 15 residues. This CDR3 reads CASSLFDQNGETQYF. In DNA, the CDR3 is TGTGCCAGCAGCCTCTTCGACCAAAACGGGGAGACCCAGTACTTC.

This sequence joins TRBV4-2 and TRBJ2-3; 11 bases align to TRBD2. CDR1 is LGHNA and CDR2 is YNFKEQ in the germline V gene. With 1 base clipped from V and 2 bases from J, the junction kept 8 bases outside the gene matches. CDR3 size: 18 residues. The DNA of the CDR3 is TGTGCCAGCAGCCAAGTTCGGGCTAGCGGGAGGTTCACAGATACGCAGTATTTT. Protein: CASSQVRASGRFTDTQYF.

The chain uses TRBV18 and TRBJ2-7, with D possibly TRBD1 on 6 matching bases. The CDR3 spans 14 residues. Trimming removed 3 bases at V and 2 bases at J, with 11 bases between. CDR1 is KGHSH, CDR2 LQKENI, per germline. The CDR3 loop is CASSPWTETYEQYF. The CDR3 DNA reads TGTGCCAGCTCACCTTGGACAGAAACCTACGAGCAGTACTTC.

The gene calls are TRBV20-1 and TRBJ2-1; 7 bases align to TRBD1. Germline CDR1 DFQATT, CDR2 SNEGSKA (reference sequence). This CDR3 region has 15 residues. The V and J ends lost 0 bases and 6 bases, in that order; junction bases with no gene match: 8. The CDR3 sequence: CSARDGKQGFNEQFF. In nucleotides, the CDR3 is TGCAGTGCTAGAGATGGGAAACAGGGGTTCAATGAGCAGTTCTTC.

The V gene is TRBV10-2, the J gene TRBJ2-7; no reliable D call. The ends were cut back, 5 bases at V and 2 bases at J, with 13 bases in the middle. The length of the CDR3 is 14 residues. CDR1 is WSHSY and CDR2 is SAAADI in the germline V gene. The CDR3 DNA reads as TGCGCCAGCAGTCGGGCGGAATCGACCTACGAGCAGTACTTC. It encodes CASSRAESTYEQYF.

V is TRBV28 and J is TRBJ1-1, with no clear D. This CDR3 spans 13 amino acids. V lost 10 bases and J lost 6, with 18 bases in between. Germline V gene sequence: CDR1 MDHEN, CDR2 SYDVKM. The CDR3 coding sequence is TGTGCCACCCAACTCCAGGTAACAGCTGAAGCTTTCTTT. Protein sequence: CATQLQVTAEAFF. The variable domain in full, completed from reference TRBV28 and TRBJ1-1, reads DVKVTQSSRYLVKRTGEKVFLECVQDMDHENMFWYRQDPGLGLRLIYFSYDVKMKEKGDIPEGYSVSREKKERFSLILESASTNQTSMYLCATQLQVTAEAFFGQGTRLTVV.